This is a list of T cell receptor beta chains from one sample in a study of post-analysis software for immune sequencing data. TCRdb called the PCR reads again in MiXCR, with one record for every CDR3 protein. The data hold roughly 800,000 distinct CDR3 sequences, with approximately 53% observed a single time. Specimen: blood. The receptors were sampled from a girl aged 10 to 17 with multiple sclerosis. Both conserved end residues are part of each CDR3.

v_call	j_call	cdr3_aa
TRBV5-1	TRBJ2-3	CASREAGLLTDTQYF
TRBV7-9	TRBJ2-7	CASSKTGVGEQYF
TRBV28	TRBJ1-2	CASSLRGDYTF
TRBV3-1	TRBJ1-5	CASSQAPGGNQPQHF
TRBV20-1	TRBJ1-2	CSATNRGLGYGYTF
TRBV20-1	TRBJ2-1	CSAITGDEQFF
TRBV21-1	TRBJ1-5	CASSITYRGSVNQPQHF
TRBV29-1	TRBJ2-1	CSVGRVGYRDNEQFF
TRBV18	TRBJ2-7	CASSPRRGPTYEQYF
TRBV20-1	TRBJ1-1	CSAAGRDSPMNTEAFF
TRBV6-1	TRBJ1-2	CASTGTPNYGYTF
TRBV29-1	TRBJ2-1	CSGDISGRVNNEQFF
TRBV20-1	TRBJ2-3	CSATFRLAGSTDTQYF
TRBV7-8	TRBJ2-1	CASSGHTGHEQFF
TRBV20-1	TRBJ2-7	CSARGTGSSYEQYF
TRBV5-1	TRBJ1-5	CASSLQGDQPQHF
TRBV21-1	TRBJ2-5	CASLLTSGTVKTQYF
TRBV27	TRBJ2-1	CASSSLPGQRSYNEQFF
TRBV6-5	TRBJ1-2	CASSWDRAIYGYTF
TRBV7-2	TRBJ2-4	CASSLKGKQYF
TRBV6-5	TRBJ2-7	CASSYTATGDEQYF
TRBV4-2	TRBJ2-5	CASSPAGGPGQETQYF
TRBV7-2	TRBJ2-3	CASSFSLAGGPTDTQYF
TRBV12-5	TRBJ2-7	CASGLGQGYGFEQYF
TRBV29-1	TRBJ1-5	CSVVEVGASNQPQHF